Following are 25 T cell receptor beta chains from one sample sequenced in a study of early T cells in non-severe SARS-CoV-2 infection. One entry per CDR3 protein results from TCRdb running MiXCR on the 5' RACE reads. The sample lists roughly 45,000 distinct CDR3 sequences; approximately 10% were seen once. The sequenced sample was whole blood. The receptors shown here come from an adult who was a healthcare worker with PCR-confirmed SARS-CoV-2 infection or an uninfected control (not recorded which).

This clonotype was found many times. The chain combines TRBV28 with TRBJ1-5; D not resolved. Germline CDR1 and CDR2: MDHEN and SYDVKM. The germline V and J ends were trimmed by 3 bases and 5 bases, with 2 bases remaining between them. This CDR3 is built from 11 residues. CDR3 sequence: CASSFDQPQHF. As DNA, the CDR3 is TGTGCCAGCAGTTTTGATCAGCCCCAGCATTTT.

The sample holds a few counts of this clonotype. The CDR3: CASSYIQAGARDTQYF. The CDR3 DNA is TGTGCCAGCAGTTACATTCAGGCGGGAGCAAGAGATACGCAGTATTTT. This chain uses TRBV6-2 or TRBV6-3 with TRBJ2-3; TRBD2 aligns across 7 bases. V gave up 2 bases and J gave up 5 bases; unmatched junction bases: 10. CDR1 is MNHEY, CDR2 SVGEGT, per germline. The CDR3 has 16 residues.

This clonotype has ten or more counts. The V and J genes are TRBV2 and TRBJ1-5; 11 bases fit TRBD1. Germline CDR1 is SNHLY and CDR2 is FYNNEI. Germline trimming cut 7 bases from V and 6 bases from J; bases unmatched to any gene: 8. The CDR3 extends over 15 amino acids. CDR3 loop: CASILDRGHSQPQHF. CDR3 DNA sequence: TGTGCCAGCATATTGGACAGGGGGCATAGTCAGCCCCAGCATTTT.

This clonotype was seen only a few times. The chain couples TRBV29-1 to TRBJ1-1; D remains unclear. Deletions cut 0 bases from V and 3 bases from J, with 8 bases between. CDR3 length: 13 residues. CDR1 is SQVTM and CDR2 is ANQGSEA in the germline V gene. In DNA form, the CDR3 reads TGCAGCGTTGAAGATGGTCTGGACACTGAAGCTTTCTTT. Translated: CSVEDGLDTEAFF.

Concerning this clonotype itself: A read error may explain this, as a much larger clone is one base away. V and J are TRBV4-2 and TRBJ2-2; 9 nucleotides line up with TRBD2. The length of the CDR3 is 15 residues. Per the germline V gene, CDR1 is LGHNA and CDR2 is YNFKEQ. The CDR3 loop reads CAGSPGGTSSGELFF. CDR3 nucleotide sequence: TGTGCCGGCAGCCCCGGTGGGACTAGCTCCGGGGAGCTGTTTTTT.

The V and J genes are TRBV20-1 and TRBJ2-7; 9 bases align to TRBD2. Trimming at V came to 6 bases and at J to 2 bases, leaving 11 bases not matched to a gene. The CDR3 runs to 15 residues. The germline V gene encodes CDR1 DFQATT and CDR2 SNEGSKA (reference sequence). In DNA form, the CDR3 reads TGCAGTGCACATCCAAGCGGGAGGTCGGCCTACGAGCAGTACTTC. This gives the protein CSAHPSGRSAYEQYF.

V and J are TRBV29-1 and TRBJ2-3; 7 bases fit TRBD2. The CDR3 has 13 residues. The germline V gene encodes CDR1 SQVTM and CDR2 ANQGSEA. The trim removed 4 bases at V and 4 bases at J, leaving 5 bases unmatched. The CDR3 reads CSVVGGFSDTQYF. The CDR3 DNA sequence: TGCAGCGTTGTGGGAGGGTTCTCAGATACGCAGTATTTT.

The chain is built from TRBV28 and TRBJ1-6, with TRBD1 identical over 7 bases. The CDR3 loop spans 14 amino acids. V dropped 10 bases and J dropped 7; count of bases not matched to a gene: 10. Germline V gives CDR1 MDHEN, CDR2 SYDVKM. The CDR3 DNA reads as TGTGCCATACGAACCGGGACAGAGAATTCACCCCTCCACTTT. This encodes CAIRTGTENSPLHF.

This clonotype was seen ten or more times. This rearrangement joins TRBV29-1 to TRBJ2-2; TRBD1 is a possible D gene (6 bases). CDR1 SQVTM and CDR2 ANQGSEA come from the germline V gene. There are 12 residues in the CDR3. Trimming removed 5 bases from V and 7 bases from J, with 11 bases in between. This chain's CDR3 is CSVQQGNGELFF. The CDR3, as DNA: TGCAGCGTTCAACAGGGAAACGGGGAGCTGTTTTTT.

This clonotype was observed many times. The germline gene is not matched at one end of the junction; a read error may be the cause. J is TRBJ1-1 and V is TRBV28; no clear D. CDR1 is MDHEN and CDR2 is SYDVKM in the germline V gene. This CDR3 is built from 12 residues. As DNA, the CDR3 is TGTGCCAGCAGTTTAATTTCCCGCCCCGCCGTCTTT. This codes for CASSLISRPAVF.

V is TRBV28 and J is TRBJ1-1, with D unclear. Germline CDR1 is MDHEN and CDR2 is SYDVKM. CDR3 length equals 11 residues. Trimming cost V 6 bases and J 6 bases, with 8 bases left between them. In DNA form, the CDR3 reads TGTGCCAGCAGGGGAAAACCTGAAGCTTTCTTT. This translates into CASRGKPEAFF.

This clonotype was found a few times. The chain couples TRBV20-1 to TRBJ2-1, with a possible D match to TRBD2 (5 bases). Between the trimmed V and J ends, which lost 0 bases and 7 bases, there was a span of 7 bases. Germline lookup yields CDR1 DFQATT and CDR2 SNEGSKA (reference sequence). The CDR3 sequence is 12 residues long. The CDR3 is CSAREGANEQFF. CDR3 coding DNA: TGCAGTGCTAGAGAGGGAGCTAATGAGCAGTTCTTC.

The chain joins TRBV6-6 to TRBJ2-6; 8 bases align to TRBD1. The CDR3 consists of 16 residues. V lost 7 bases, J lost 0 bases, and 5 bases stayed unmatched. Germline CDR1 MNHNY, CDR2 SVGAGI (reference sequence). This CDR3 is CASTRQGSSGANVLTF. The CDR3 bases are TGTGCCAGCACCCGACAGGGGAGCTCTGGGGCCAACGTCCTGACTTTC.

The rearrangement links TRBV28 to TRBJ1-2, with D hard to call. The ends were cut back, 2 bases at V and 5 bases at J, with 12 bases in the middle. Germline V gene sequence: CDR1 MDHEN, CDR2 SYDVKM. This CDR3 region has 14 residues. CDR3 in DNA: TGTGCCAGCAGTTTACCCCTGACAAGATATGGCTACACCTTC. It specifies CASSLPLTRYGYTF.

At least ten counts were recorded for this clonotype. The chain has TRBV9 and TRBJ1-2, with D possibly TRBD1 on 6 matching bases. Germline V gives CDR1 SGDLS, CDR2 YYNGEE. The V end was cut by 0 bases, the J end by 7 bases, with 13 bases between. The CDR3 length is 14 residues. DNA for the CDR3: TGTGCCAGCAGCGTAGGGGACATAGGGCGTGGCTACACCTTC. Protein product: CASSVGDIGRGYTF.

This clonotype came up a few times. This chain links TRBV11-2 with TRBJ1-1, with a tentative D call TRBD1 (5 bases). Trimming stripped 1 base from V and 5 bases from J, with 11 bases between. Germline V CDR1 and CDR2: SGHAT, FQNNGV. The length of the CDR3 is 14 residues. CDR3 sequence: CASSLAREETEAFF. The CDR3 coding sequence is TGTGCCAGCAGCTTAGCCAGGGAAGAGACTGAAGCTTTCTTT.

This clonotype was seen repeatedly, ten times or more. The CDR3 is CASSPGVRNEKLFF. CDR3 sequence (DNA): TGTGCCAGCAGTCCGGGCGTCCGTAATGAAAAACTGTTTTTT. The gene calls are TRBV28 and TRBJ1-4; D unclear. V was clipped by 5 bases and J by 4 bases, with 11 bases between them. This CDR3 region has 14 residues. Germline loops: CDR1 MDHEN, CDR2 SYDVKM.

This chain connects TRBV20-1 to TRBJ1-6, with D uncertain. Germline values: CDR1 DFQATT, CDR2 SNEGSKA (reference sequence). CDR3 length: 14 residues. Trimming took 3 bases from V and 0 from J, leaving 6 bases between them. CDR3 in amino acids: CSARPSSYNSPLHF. The CDR3 DNA follows: TGCAGTGCTAGGCCTAGCTCCTATAATTCACCCCTCCACTTT.

There are many counts of this clonotype. The chain carries TRBV7-9 and TRBJ2-3, with TRBD1 matching over 7 bases. The CDR3 contains 14 residues. Germline CDR1 and CDR2: SEHNR and FQNEAQ (reference sequence). The V gene end was trimmed by 3 bases and the J gene end by 2 bases; junction bases not matched to a gene: 2. This CDR3 reads CASSLGQPTDTQYF. DNA of the CDR3: TGTGCCAGCAGCTTGGGACAGCCCACAGATACGCAGTATTTT.

In its sample, this clonotype was seen a few times. J is TRBJ1-2 and V is TRBV10-3, with D maybe TRBD1 (5 bases). Germline V gene data show CDR1 as ENHRY and CDR2 as SYGVKD. The CDR3 consists of 14 residues. V gave up 10 bases and J gave up 6 bases, with 21 bases separating them. Here the CDR3 DNA reads TGTGCCAGCCACCGGGACCAAGGACGGGATGGCTACACCTTC. It is translated as CASHRDQGRDGYTF.

This clonotype showed up many times. The genes are TRBV20-1 and TRBJ2-1; weak D call: TRBD2 (6 bases). This CDR3 contains 17 residues. V lost 0 bases, J lost 0 bases, and 15 bases lay in between. Germline loops: CDR1 DFQATT, CDR2 SNEGSKA (reference sequence). CDR3 bases: TGCAGTGCTAGAGATCTTGTGGGACTCGACTCCTACAATGAGCAGTTCTTC. This encodes CSARDLVGLDSYNEQFF.

This clonotype showed up many times. The gene calls are TRBV29-1 and TRBJ2-1, with D tentatively TRBD1 (6 bases). The CDR3 has 14 amino acids. V was pared by 4 bases and J by 2 bases, with 12 bases between. The V gene's germline CDR1 is SQVTM and CDR2 ANQGSEA. The chain's CDR3 is CSVVFRGTYNEQFF. Here the CDR3 DNA reads TGCAGCGTTGTTTTTAGGGGGACCTACAATGAGCAGTTCTTC.

The rearrangement links TRBV6-2 or TRBV6-3 to TRBJ2-3; D is perhaps TRBD2 (6 bases). CDR3 length: 16 amino acids. With 7 bases removed from V and 0 bases from J, the gap between germline ends came to 17 bases. Germline V gene lookup returns CDR1 MNHEY and CDR2 SVGEGT. CDR3 protein: CASTHLPGASTDTQYF. The DNA of the CDR3 is TGTGCCAGCACCCACCTGCCGGGAGCTAGCACAGATACGCAGTATTTT.

At least ten counts were recorded for this clonotype. The V call is TRBV24-1, the J call TRBJ2-2; maybe TRBD1 (6 bases). V was cut by 9 bases and J by 2 bases, with 15 bases left in between. The CDR3 is made up of 15 amino acids. Germline loops: CDR1 KGHDR, CDR2 SFDVKD. CDR3 loop: CATRPGQHNTGELFF. CDR3 DNA sequence: TGTGCCACCCGACCCGGACAGCACAACACCGGGGAGCTGTTTTTT.

This clonotype was observed many times. The CDR3 here is CASSPGQPNTGELFF. For the CDR3, the DNA is TGTGCCAGCAGCCCCGGACAGCCGAACACCGGGGAGCTGTTTTTT. The chain employs TRBV7-3 and TRBJ2-2, with D perhaps matching TRBD1 (6 bases). From germline, CDR1 is SGHTA and CDR2 FQGTGA. The ends were cut back, 5 bases at V and 0 bases at J, with 10 bases in the middle. The CDR3 length is 15 residues.